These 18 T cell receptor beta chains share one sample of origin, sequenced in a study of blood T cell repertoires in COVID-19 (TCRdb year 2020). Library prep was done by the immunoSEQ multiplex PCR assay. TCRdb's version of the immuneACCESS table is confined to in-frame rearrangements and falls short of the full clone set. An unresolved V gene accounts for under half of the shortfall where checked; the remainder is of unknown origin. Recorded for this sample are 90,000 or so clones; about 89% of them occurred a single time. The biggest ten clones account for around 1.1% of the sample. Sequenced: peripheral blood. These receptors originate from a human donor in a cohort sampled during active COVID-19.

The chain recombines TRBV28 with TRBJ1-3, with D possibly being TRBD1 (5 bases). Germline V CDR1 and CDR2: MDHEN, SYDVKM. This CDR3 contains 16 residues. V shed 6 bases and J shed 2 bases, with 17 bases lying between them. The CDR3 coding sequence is TGTGCCAGCAGCCCGGCCCCCCAGGGAACTGGAAACACCATATATTTT. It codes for CASSPAPQGTGNTIYF.

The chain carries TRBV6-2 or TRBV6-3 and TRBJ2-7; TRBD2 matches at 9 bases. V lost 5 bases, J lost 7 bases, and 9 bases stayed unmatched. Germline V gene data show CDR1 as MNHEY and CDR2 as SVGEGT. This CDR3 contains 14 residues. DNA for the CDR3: TGTGCCAGCAGTGCGCGGGAGGGCCAAAGGGAGCAGTACTTC. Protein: CASSAREGQREQYF.

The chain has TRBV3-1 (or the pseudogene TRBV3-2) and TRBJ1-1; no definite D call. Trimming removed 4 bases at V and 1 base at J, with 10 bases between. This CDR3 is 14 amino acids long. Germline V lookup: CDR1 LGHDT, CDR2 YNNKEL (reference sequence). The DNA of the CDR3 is TGTGCCAGCAGCCCCCTAGGGAGGAACACTGAAGCTTTCTTT. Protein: CASSPLGRNTEAFF.

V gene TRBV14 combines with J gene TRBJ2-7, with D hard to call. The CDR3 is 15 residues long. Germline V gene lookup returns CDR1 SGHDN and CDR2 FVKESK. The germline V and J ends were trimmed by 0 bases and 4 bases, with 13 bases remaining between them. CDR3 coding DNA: TGTGCCAGCAGCCAAGAAAGGAGCACCGAGTACGAGCAGTACTTC. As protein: CASSQERSTEYEQYF.

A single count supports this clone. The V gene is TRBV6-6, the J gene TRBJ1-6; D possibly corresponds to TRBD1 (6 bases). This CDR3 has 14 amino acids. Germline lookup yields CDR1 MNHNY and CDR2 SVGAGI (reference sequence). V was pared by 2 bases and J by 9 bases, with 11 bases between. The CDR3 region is CASSYKDSSSPLHF. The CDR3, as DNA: TGTGCCAGCAGTTACAAGGACAGCAGTTCACCCCTCCACTTT.

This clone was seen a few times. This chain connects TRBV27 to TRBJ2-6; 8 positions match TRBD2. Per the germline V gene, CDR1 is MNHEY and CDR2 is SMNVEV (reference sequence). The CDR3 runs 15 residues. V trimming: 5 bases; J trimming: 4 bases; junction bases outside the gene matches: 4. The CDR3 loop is CASSPGGWGANVLTF. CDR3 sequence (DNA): TGTGCCAGCAGTCCGGGAGGGTGGGGGGCCAACGTCCTGACTTTC.

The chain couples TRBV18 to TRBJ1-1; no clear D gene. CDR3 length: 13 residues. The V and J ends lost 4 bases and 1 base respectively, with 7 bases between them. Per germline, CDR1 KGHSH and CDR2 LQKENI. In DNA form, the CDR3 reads TGTGCCAGCTCACGAATACAGAACACTGAAGCTTTCTTT. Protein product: CASSRIQNTEAFF.

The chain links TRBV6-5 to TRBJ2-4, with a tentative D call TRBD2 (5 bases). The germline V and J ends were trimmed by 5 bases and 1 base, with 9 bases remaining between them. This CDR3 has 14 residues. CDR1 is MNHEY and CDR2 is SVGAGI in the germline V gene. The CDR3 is CASSTGSAKNIQYF. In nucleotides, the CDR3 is TGTGCCAGCAGTACGGGGTCGGCCAAAAACATTCAGTACTTC.

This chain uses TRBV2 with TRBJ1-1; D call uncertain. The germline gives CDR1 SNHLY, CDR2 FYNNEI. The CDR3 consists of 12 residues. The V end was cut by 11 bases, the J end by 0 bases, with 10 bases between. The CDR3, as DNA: TGTGCCTGGTCGGTCATGAACACTGAAGCTTTCTTT. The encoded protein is CAWSVMNTEAFF.

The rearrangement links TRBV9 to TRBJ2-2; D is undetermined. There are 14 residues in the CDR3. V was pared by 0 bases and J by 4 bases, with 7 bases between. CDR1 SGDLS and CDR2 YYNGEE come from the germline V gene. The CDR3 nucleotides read TGTGCCAGCAGCGTAGCAGGTTTCACCGGGGAGCTGTTTTTT. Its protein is CASSVAGFTGELFF.

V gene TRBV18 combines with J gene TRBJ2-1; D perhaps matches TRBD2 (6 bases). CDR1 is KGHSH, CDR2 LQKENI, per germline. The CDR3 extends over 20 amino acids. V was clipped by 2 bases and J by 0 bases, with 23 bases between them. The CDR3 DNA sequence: TGTGCCAGCTCACCATCTAGCGCCCGTGGCGGGGATAGCTCCTACAATGAGCAGTTCTTC. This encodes CASSPSSARGGDSSYNEQFF.

The CDR3 DNA is TGTGCCAGCAGCTCAACCCCAGCTGGACAGGGGGAAACAGATACGCAGTATTTT. It encodes CASSSTPAGQGETDTQYF. The rearrangement uses TRBV7-3 and TRBJ2-3; 10 nucleotides agree with TRBD1. The germline CDR1 and CDR2 sequences are SGHTA and FQGTGA. Unmatched junction bases numbered 13, after V lost 4 bases and J lost 3 bases. CDR3 length equals 18 residues.

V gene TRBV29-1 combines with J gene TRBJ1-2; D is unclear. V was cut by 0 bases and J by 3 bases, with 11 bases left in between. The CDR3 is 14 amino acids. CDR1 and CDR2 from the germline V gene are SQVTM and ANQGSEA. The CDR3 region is CSVEDRRGDYGYTF. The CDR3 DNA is TGCAGCGTTGAAGATCGGCGGGGAGACTATGGCTACACCTTC.

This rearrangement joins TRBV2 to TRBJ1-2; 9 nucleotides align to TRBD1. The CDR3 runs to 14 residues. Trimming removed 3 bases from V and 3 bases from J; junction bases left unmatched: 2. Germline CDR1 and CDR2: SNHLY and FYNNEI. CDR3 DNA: TGTGCCAGCAGTGAGGGACAGGGCTACTATGGCTACACCTTC. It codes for CASSEGQGYYGYTF.

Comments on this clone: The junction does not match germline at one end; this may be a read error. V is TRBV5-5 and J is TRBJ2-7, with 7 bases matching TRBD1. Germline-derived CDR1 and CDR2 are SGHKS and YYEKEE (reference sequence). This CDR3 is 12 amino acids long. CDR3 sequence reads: CASSIDRAVQAF. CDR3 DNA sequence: TGTGCCAGCAGCATAGACAGGGCAGTTCAAGCATTC.

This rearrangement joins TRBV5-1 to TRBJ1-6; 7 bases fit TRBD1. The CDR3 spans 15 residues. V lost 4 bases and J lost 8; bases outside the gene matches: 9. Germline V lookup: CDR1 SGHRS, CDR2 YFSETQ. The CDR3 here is CASSPRQGFDSPLHF. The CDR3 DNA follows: TGCGCCAGCAGCCCCCGACAGGGTTTTGATTCACCCCTCCACTTT.

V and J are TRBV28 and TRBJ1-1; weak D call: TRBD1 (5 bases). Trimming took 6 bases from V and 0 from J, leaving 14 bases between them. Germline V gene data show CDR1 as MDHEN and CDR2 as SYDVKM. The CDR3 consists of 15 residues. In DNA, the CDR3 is TGTGCCAGCAGCCTCTTCGCAGGGTTGAACACTGAAGCTTTCTTT. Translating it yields CASSLFAGLNTEAFF.

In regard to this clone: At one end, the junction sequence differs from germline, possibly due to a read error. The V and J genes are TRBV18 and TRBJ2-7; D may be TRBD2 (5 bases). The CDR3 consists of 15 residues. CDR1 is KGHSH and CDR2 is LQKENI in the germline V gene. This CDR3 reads CASSPPGSRSFEQYF. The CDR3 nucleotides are TGTGCCAGCTCACCACCGGGGAGTCGCTCCTTCGAGCAGTACTTC.